The present T cell receptor beta chain was sequenced within a study of chemoradiotherapy in HPV16-positive cancers. Study at large: Candidate HPV-specific clones and shared TCR motifs came from a couple of HPV16-positive patients. Findings and caveats of the study: The functional HPV-specific definition rests on just a couple of HPV16-positive patients. For HPV16-positive patients, expanding HPV-responsive T cells associated with longer recurrence-free survival. During treatment, candidate HPV-specific clones and E7-related motifs expanded in tumor.

Clones were read by immunoSEQ multiplex PCR, and TCRdb kept only the in-frame ones, dropping some. The sample consists of fewer than 20,000 clones, 89% of them appearing once. Of note for this clone: Its cognate antigen is unknown.

Germline trimming cut 6 bases from V and 1 base from J; bases unmatched to any gene: 6. This CDR3 region has 14 residues. Germline V gene sequence: CDR1 MDHEN, CDR2 SYDVKM. V gene TRBV28 combines with J gene TRBJ2-7; 7 positions agree with TRBD2. The TCR sequence derives from a human donor with HPV-associated anogenital cancer. Here the sequenced sample was blood, taken from a patient who underwent chemoradiotherapy. CDR3: CASRGWGGSYEQYF. The CDR3 DNA reads as TGTGCCAGCAGGGGCTGGGGGGGGTCCTACGAGCAGTACTTC.